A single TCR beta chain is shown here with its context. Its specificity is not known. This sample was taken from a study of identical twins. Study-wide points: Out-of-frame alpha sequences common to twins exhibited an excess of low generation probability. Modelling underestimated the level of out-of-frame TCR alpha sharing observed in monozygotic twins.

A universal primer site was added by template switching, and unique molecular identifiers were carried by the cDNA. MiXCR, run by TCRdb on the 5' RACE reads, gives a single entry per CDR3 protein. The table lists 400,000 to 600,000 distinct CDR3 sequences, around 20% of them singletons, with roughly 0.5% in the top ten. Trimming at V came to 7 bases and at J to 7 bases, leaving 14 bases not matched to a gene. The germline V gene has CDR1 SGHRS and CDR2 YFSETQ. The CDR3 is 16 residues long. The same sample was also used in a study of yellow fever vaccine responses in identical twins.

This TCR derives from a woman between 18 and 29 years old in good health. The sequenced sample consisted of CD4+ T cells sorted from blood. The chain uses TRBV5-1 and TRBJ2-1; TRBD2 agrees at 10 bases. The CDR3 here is CASAGGASGRFNEQFF. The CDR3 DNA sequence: TGCGCCAGCGCGGGGGGGGCTAGCGGGAGATTTAATGAGCAGTTCTTC.